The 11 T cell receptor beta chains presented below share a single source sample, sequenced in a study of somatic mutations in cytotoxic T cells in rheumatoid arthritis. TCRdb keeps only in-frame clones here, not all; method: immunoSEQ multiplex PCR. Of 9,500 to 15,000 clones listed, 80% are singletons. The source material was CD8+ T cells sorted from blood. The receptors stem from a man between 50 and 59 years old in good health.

This CDR3 is CASSLEGGGAEAFF. The DNA of the CDR3 is TGCGCCAGCAGCCTTGAGGGGGGGGGCGCTGAAGCTTTCTTT. The J gene is TRBJ1-1, the V gene TRBV4-1; perhaps TRBD1 as D (6 bases). V lost 4 bases to trimming and J lost 6 bases, with 15 bases between them. The CDR3 runs to 14 residues. Germline V gene sequence: CDR1 MGHRA, CDR2 YSYEKL.

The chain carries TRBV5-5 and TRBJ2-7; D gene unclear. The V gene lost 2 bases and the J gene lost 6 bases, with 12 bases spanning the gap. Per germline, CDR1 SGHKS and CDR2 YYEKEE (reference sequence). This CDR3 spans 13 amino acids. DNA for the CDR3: TGTGCCAGCAGCTTTGTGGGAAGGAGCGAGCAGTACGTC. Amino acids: CASSFVGRSEQYV.

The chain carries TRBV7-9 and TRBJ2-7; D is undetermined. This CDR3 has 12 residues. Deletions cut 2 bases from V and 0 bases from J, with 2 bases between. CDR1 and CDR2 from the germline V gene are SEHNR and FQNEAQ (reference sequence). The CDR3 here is CASSLNSYEQYF. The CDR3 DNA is TGTGCCAGCAGCTTAAACTCCTACGAGCAGTACTTC.

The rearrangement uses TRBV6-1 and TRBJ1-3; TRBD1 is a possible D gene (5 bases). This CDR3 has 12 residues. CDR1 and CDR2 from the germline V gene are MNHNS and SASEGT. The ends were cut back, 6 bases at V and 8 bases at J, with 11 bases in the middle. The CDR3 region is CASRGRADTIYF. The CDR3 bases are TGTGCCAGCAGGGGCAGGGCGGACACCATATATTTT.

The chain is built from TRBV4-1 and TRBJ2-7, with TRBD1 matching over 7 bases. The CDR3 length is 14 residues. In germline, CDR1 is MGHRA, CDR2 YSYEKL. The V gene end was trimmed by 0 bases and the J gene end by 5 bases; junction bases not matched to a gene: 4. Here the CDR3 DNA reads TGCGCCAGCAGCCAAGACAACAGGGGCGACGAGCAGTACTTC. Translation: CASSQDNRGDEQYF.

The DNA for the CDR3 is TGTGCCAGCAGTCCCAACGCTTACGAGCAGTACTTC. Its translation: CASSPNAYEQYF. The rearrangement joins TRBV6-5 to TRBJ2-7; D is unclear. V was cut by 5 bases and J by 4 bases, with 9 bases left in between. The length of the CDR3 is 12 residues. Germline assignment: CDR1 MNHEY and CDR2 SVGAGI.

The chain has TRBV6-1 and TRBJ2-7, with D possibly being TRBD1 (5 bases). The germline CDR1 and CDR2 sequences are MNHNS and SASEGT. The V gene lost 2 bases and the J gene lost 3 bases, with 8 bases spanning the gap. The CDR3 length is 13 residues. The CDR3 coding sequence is TGTGCCAGCAGTGAACCAGGGATCTACGAGCAGTACTTC. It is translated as CASSEPGIYEQYF.

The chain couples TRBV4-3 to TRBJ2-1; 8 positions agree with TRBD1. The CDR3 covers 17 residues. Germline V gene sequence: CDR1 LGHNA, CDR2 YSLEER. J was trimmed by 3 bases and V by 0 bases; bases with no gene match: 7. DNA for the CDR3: TGCGCCAGCAGCCAAGATCCCCCAGGGGGCGTCTACAATGAGCAGTTCTTC. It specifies CASSQDPPGGVYNEQFF.

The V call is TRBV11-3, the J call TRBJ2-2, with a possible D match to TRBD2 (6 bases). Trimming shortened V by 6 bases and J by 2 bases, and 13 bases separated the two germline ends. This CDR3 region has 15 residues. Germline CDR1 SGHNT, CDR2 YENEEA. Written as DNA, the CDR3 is TGTGCCAGCAGGGCCGGGACTTTTAACACCGGGGAGCTGTTTTTT. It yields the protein CASRAGTFNTGELFF.

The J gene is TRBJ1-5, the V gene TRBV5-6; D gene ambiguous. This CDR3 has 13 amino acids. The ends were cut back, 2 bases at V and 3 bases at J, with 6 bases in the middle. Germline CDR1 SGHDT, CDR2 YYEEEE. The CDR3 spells CASSFGTNQPQHF. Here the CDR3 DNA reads TGTGCCAGCAGCTTTGGCACCAATCAGCCCCAGCATTTT.

In DNA form, the CDR3 reads TGTGCCAGCAGGGGCCACCTCAATCAGCCCCAGCATTTT. Encoded protein: CASRGHLNQPQHF. The genes are TRBV27 and TRBJ1-5; D uncertain. Germline CDR1 is MNHEY and CDR2 is SMNVEV (reference sequence). V lost 6 bases and J 3 bases, leaving 9 bases between the germline ends. This CDR3 comprises 13 residues.